Each of the 11 T cell receptor beta chains below was sequenced from the same sample in a study of T-cell reconstitution after alpha-beta-depleted transplantation in children. For TCRbeta, the library was prepared with unique molecular identifiers. TCRdb ran MiXCR on the PCR reads and lists one entry per CDR3 protein. Of approximately 630,000 distinct CDR3 sequences listed, approximately 14% were seen once; the top ten hold 0.65% to 0.9%. This material consisted of PBMCs, taken before TCRalphabeta/CD19-depleted stem cell transplant. Every receptor here comes from a girl aged 2-9 years with congenital amegakaryocytic thrombocytopenia, due to receive a stem cell transplant.

This clonotype came up a few times. The rearrangement uses TRBV20-1 and TRBJ2-7; D is possibly TRBD1 (7 bases). Trimming removed 4 bases from V and 2 bases from J, with 18 bases in between. Germline values: CDR1 DFQATT, CDR2 SNEGSKA (reference sequence). The CDR3 is 15 residues long. The DNA for the CDR3 is TGCAGTGCTACGCCCCGACAGGGAGGTACCTACGAGCAGTACTTC. It codes for CSATPRQGGTYEQYF.

This clonotype was recorded a few times. J is TRBJ2-7 and V is TRBV5-5; 11 bases fit TRBD1. The CDR3 runs 15 residues. Trimming at V came to 8 bases and at J to 3 bases, leaving 10 bases not matched to a gene. Germline V gives CDR1 SGHKS, CDR2 YYEKEE (reference sequence). The CDR3 is CASTLGDRGIYEQYF. CDR3 sequence (DNA): TGTGCCAGTACCCTGGGGGACAGGGGGATCTACGAGCAGTACTTC.

This clonotype has a handful of counts. The chain joins TRBV24-1 to TRBJ2-2, with a possible D match to TRBD2 (5 bases). The germline CDR1 and CDR2 sequences are KGHDR and SFDVKD. Trimming removed 0 bases at V and 6 bases at J, with 22 bases between. The CDR3 covers 19 residues. This chain's CDR3 is CATSDLRGNSIPSAGELFF. The CDR3, as DNA: TGTGCCACCAGTGATTTGCGGGGAAACTCTATCCCATCTGCCGGGGAGCTGTTTTTT.

This clonotype was seen ten or more times. The V call is TRBV20-1, the J call TRBJ2-1; possible D gene TRBD2, 6 bases. The CDR3 extends over 15 amino acids. The V and J ends lost 3 bases and 0 bases respectively, with 12 bases between them. The germline gives CDR1 DFQATT, CDR2 SNEGSKA (reference sequence). For the CDR3, the DNA is TGCAGTGCTAGTCTTAGCGGCCGCTCCTACAATGAGCAGTTCTTC. Residues: CSASLSGRSYNEQFF.

The chain has TRBV19 and TRBJ2-1, with 8 bases aligning to TRBD2. Germline V gene data show CDR1 as LNHDA and CDR2 as SQIVND (reference sequence). This CDR3 comprises 16 residues. Trimming took 4 bases from V and 0 from J; bases not matched to a gene: 5. The CDR3 DNA reads as TGTGCCAGTAGTACCTACACTAGCGGCTCCTACAATGAGCAGTTCTTC. Protein sequence: CASSTYTSGSYNEQFF.

V usage is TRBV28 and J usage is TRBJ2-1; D call uncertain. V shed 7 bases and J shed 2 bases, with 12 bases lying between them. The CDR3 loop spans 14 amino acids. Looked up from germline, CDR1 is MDHEN and CDR2 is SYDVKM. The CDR3 loop reads CASTILGPYNEQFF. The CDR3 DNA follows: TGTGCCAGCACCATTCTCGGGCCCTACAATGAGCAGTTCTTC.

This clonotype was seen at least ten times. This chain connects TRBV7-2 to TRBJ1-1; D is unclear. The germline V gene has CDR1 SGHTA and CDR2 FQGNSA. The CDR3 covers 13 residues. The V end lost 2 bases, the J end lost 3 bases, and 7 bases lay between the germline ends. The CDR3 DNA follows: TGTGCCAGCAGCTTATTCCGACACACTGAAGCTTTCTTT. This gives the protein CASSLFRHTEAFF.

The chain carries TRBV20-1 and TRBJ2-5; D call uncertain. The CDR3 runs to 15 residues. CDR1 DFQATT and CDR2 SNEGSKA come from the germline V gene (reference sequence). Trimming removed 0 bases at V and 0 bases at J, with 11 bases between. CDR3: CSARDSRQDQETQYF. The CDR3 bases are TGCAGTGCTAGAGATTCCCGGCAGGACCAAGAGACCCAGTACTTC.

This rearrangement joins TRBV20-1 to TRBJ2-3; D may be TRBD1 (7 bases). The CDR3 has 16 amino acids. V lost 5 bases to trimming and J lost 0 bases, with 18 bases between them. Germline loops: CDR1 DFQATT, CDR2 SNEGSKA (reference sequence). CDR3 region: CSAGTGTATSTDTQYF. The CDR3 DNA is TGCAGTGCTGGGACTGGGACAGCAACTAGCACAGATACGCAGTATTTT.

This chain uses TRBV5-4 with TRBJ2-1; 7 bases line up with TRBD1. The CDR3 runs to 15 residues. From germline, CDR1 is SGHNT and CDR2 YYREEE (reference sequence). The ends lost 6 bases at V and 4 bases at J; junction bases unmatched: 10. Here the CDR3 reads CASIRGQGDYNEQFF. CDR3 nucleotide sequence: TGTGCCAGCATCCGGGGCCAGGGGGATTACAATGAGCAGTTCTTC. Filled out from reference TRBV5-4 and TRBJ2-1, the complete variable domain reads ETGVTQSPTHLIKTRGQQVTLRCSSQSGHNTVSWYQQALGQGPQFIFQYYREEENGRGNFPPRFSGLQFPNYSSELNVNALELDDSALYLCASIRGQGDYNEQFFGPGTRLTVL.

This clonotype came up a few times. This chain connects TRBV5-1 to TRBJ2-5; 7 bases line up with TRBD2. Germline V gives CDR1 SGHRS, CDR2 YFSETQ. CDR3 length: 17 amino acids. Germline trimming cut 4 bases from V and 4 bases from J; bases unmatched to any gene: 16. CDR3 coding DNA: TGCGCCAGCAGCCCAGGGACTACAAAGGCACAAGGAGAGACCCAGTACTTC. Translation: CASSPGTTKAQGETQYF.